Sequencing of this T cell receptor (beta chain) was carried out in a study of blood T cell repertoires in COVID-19. At the level of the study: Sites across the United States, Italy and Spain contributed samples from acute and convalescent COVID-19. The cDNA or gDNA used as material had been derived from T cells, B-cell-depleted T cells, or PBMCs.

V was clipped by 1 base and J by 6 bases; unmatched bases: 7. This CDR3 is built from 15 residues. CDR1 and CDR2 (germline): SGHTA, FQGTGA. In the original workflow: Cell counts per sample came from amplifying reference gene primers. Method: immunoSEQ multiplex PCR; TCRdb's copy keeps in-frame clones and lacks some. V, J and clone size are taken as reported in that table, and D and trimming were inferred from the DNA itself. Of 200,000 to 300,000 clones listed, 87% are singletons. The chain links TRBV7-3 to TRBJ1-1; 8 bases are shared with TRBD1. The clonotype originates from a man between 18 and 29 years old with active or convalescent COVID-19. The sequenced material came from peripheral blood. CDR3 in amino acids: CASSLIQGGTSEAFF. The CDR3, as DNA: TGTGCCAGCAGCTTAATACAGGGGGGGACTTCTGAAGCTTTCTTT.